The entry below gives a single T cell receptor (beta chain) sequence along with its context. This clone occurred many times. What antigen it recognizes has not been identified. No base quality values were provided; no much bigger clone lies one nucleotide off. This sample was taken from a study of metastatic and nonmetastatic thyroid tumors (dated by TCRdb to between 2020 and 2021). In the study overall: The researchers compared repertoires between peripheral blood samples and tumor or nodule tissue samples from patients with malignant or benign thyroid disease. Broad study findings and their caveats: In both blood and tumor samples, malignant tumors were reported to have significantly higher TCR beta diversity than benign nodules.

CDR1 is given as ENHRY and CDR2 as SYGVKD, both from the germline V gene. From its cysteine to its phenylalanine, the CDR3 spans 14 amino acids. The DNA shown is the 42-base CDR3, in frame from base 1. Cut back by 3 bases and 6 bases, the V and J ends lie 14 bases apart. The library was produced with PCR. For sequencing, an Illumina HiSeq 4000 was employed. The TCR beta-chain CDR3 region of each patient was profiled by high-throughput sequencing. The study's own analysis went as follows. The researchers built a classifier to tell apart papillary thyroid cancer patients with distant metastasis, based on CDR3 differences among clinicopathological groups. Repertoire diversity was assessed with the Shannon index, and tumor-blood repertoire similarity with the Morisita-Horn index. TCRdb ran its own pipeline on the public reads, namely fastp trimming at Q25 and MiXCR clone calling, and kept in-frame beta chains. V and J calls and clone size were set by TCRdb, not the authors. Across this sample there are roughly 23,000 clones, with approximately 15% seen only once. Around 13% of the sample is in the top ten clones.

No treatment had been received by any patient before thyroid surgery. Using T-cell receptor beta sequencing, the study looked back at clinical samples from patients collected from about 2011 to 2018. The sample comprised tumor tissue. This TCR came from a female donor with papillary thyroid cancer or a benign thyroid nodule (not recorded which). Some clones in this sample may be carry-over from other donors' samples. Recombination connected TRBV10-3 to TRBJ1-2; no D gene can be assigned with confidence. The nucleotide sequence is given as TGTGCCATCAGTGATAATCTTAACCCCAATGGCTACACCTTC. This yields the protein CAISDNLNPNGYTF.